This entry features one T cell receptor (beta chain) sequence. The antigen is not known. The data stem from a study of T cell repertoires in cytomegalovirus infection. Study information: Matching HLA type and CMV infection were both indicated by public TCR beta signatures. Findings and limits, study-wide: Clonotype analysis showed dominance of the ex vivo response by HLA-C-restricted CMV-specific TCR beta clonotypes. Public TCR beta family frequency separated CMV-and-HLA carriers, including in an independent cohort.

Unmatched junction bases numbered 14, after V lost 4 bases and J lost 6 bases. This CDR3 has 16 residues. The germline gives CDR1 SGDLS, CDR2 YYNGEE. Each CDR3 protein is one row after TCRdb ran MiXCR on the reads. The sample records some 920,000 distinct CDR3 sequences, around 32% being singletons. J is TRBJ2-3 and V is TRBV9, with 7 nucleotides matching TRBD1. This sequence originates from a human donor in good health (CMV status not recorded). Some clones in this sample may be carry-over from other donors' samples. The sample consisted of cultured CD8+ T cells from PBMCs, taken from culture after CMV antigen stimulation. The DNA of the CDR3 is TGTGCCAGCAGCCTTCGGGCAGGGGGTTTCATGGATACGCAGTATTTT. This gives the protein CASSLRAGGFMDTQYF.